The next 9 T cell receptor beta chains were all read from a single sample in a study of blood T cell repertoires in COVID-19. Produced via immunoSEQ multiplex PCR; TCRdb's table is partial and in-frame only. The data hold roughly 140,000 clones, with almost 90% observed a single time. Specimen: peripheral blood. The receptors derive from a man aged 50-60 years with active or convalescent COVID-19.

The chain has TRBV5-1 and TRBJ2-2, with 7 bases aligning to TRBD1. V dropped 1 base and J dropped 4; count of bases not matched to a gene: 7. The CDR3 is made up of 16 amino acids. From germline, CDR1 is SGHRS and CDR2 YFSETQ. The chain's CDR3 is CASSLIGQDITGELFF. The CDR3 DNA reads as TGCGCCAGCAGCTTGATTGGACAGGATATCACCGGGGAGCTGTTTTTT.

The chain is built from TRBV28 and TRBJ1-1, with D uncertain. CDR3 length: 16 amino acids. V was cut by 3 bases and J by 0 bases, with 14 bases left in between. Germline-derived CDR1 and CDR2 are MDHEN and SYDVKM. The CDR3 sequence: CASSFFSLRMNTEAFF. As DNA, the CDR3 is TGTGCCAGCAGTTTTTTTAGCCTCCGCATGAACACTGAAGCTTTCTTT.

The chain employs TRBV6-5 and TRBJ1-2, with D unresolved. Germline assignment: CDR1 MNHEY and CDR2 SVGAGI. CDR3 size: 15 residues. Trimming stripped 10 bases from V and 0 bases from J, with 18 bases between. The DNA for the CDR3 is TGTGCCACCAGAGGCTGGGTCAGGTCTAACTATGGCTACACCTTC. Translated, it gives CATRGWVRSNYGYTF.

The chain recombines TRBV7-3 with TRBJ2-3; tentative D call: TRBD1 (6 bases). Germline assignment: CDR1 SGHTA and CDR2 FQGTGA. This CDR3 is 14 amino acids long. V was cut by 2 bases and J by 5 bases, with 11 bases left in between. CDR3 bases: TGTGCCAGCAGCTTATCGCCCAGGGGAGATACGCAGTATTTT. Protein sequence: CASSLSPRGDTQYF.

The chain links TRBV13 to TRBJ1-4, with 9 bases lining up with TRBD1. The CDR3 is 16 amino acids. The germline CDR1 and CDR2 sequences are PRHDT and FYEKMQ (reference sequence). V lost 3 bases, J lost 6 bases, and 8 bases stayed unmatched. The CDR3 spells CASSLATGGGYEKLFF. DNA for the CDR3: TGTGCCAGCAGCTTGGCCACAGGGGGCGGGTATGAAAAACTGTTTTTT.

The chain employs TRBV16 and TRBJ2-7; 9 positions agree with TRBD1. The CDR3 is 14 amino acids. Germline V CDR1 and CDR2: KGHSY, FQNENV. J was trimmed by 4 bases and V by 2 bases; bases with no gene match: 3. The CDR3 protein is CASSQGTGTYEQYF. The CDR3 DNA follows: TGTGCCAGCAGCCAAGGGACAGGGACGTACGAGCAGTACTTC. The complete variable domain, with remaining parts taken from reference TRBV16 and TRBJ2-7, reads GEEVAQTPKHLVRGEGQKAKLYCAPIKGHSYVFWYQQVLKNEFKFLISFQNENVFDETGMPKERFSAKCLPNSPCSLEIQATKLEDSAVYFCASSQGTGTYEQYFGPGTRLTVT.

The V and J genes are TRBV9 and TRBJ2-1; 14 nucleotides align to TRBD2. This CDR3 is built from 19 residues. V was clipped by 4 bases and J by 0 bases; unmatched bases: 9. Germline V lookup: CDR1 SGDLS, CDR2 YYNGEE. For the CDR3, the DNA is TGTGCCAGCAGCCCTTCGGGACTAGCGGGGGAGAGCTCCTACAATGAGCAGTTCTTC. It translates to CASSPSGLAGESSYNEQFF.

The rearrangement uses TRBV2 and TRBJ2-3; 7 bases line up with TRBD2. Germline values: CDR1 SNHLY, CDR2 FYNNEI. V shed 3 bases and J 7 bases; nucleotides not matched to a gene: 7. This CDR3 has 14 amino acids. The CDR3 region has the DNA TGTGCCAGCAGTGACACCTGGGGGGGTCATACGCAGTATTTT. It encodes CASSDTWGGHTQYF.

The CDR3 region has the DNA TGTGCCAGCAGCTCCAGGGCCGGCGCTGAAGCTTTCTTT. Translated, it gives CASSSRAGAEAFF. The rearrangement links TRBV3-1 (or the pseudogene TRBV3-2) to TRBJ1-1; perhaps TRBD1 as D (5 bases). Trimming shortened V by 5 bases and J by 6 bases, and 13 bases separated the two germline ends. CDR3 length equals 13 residues. Germline lookup yields CDR1 LGHDT and CDR2 YNNKEL (reference sequence).